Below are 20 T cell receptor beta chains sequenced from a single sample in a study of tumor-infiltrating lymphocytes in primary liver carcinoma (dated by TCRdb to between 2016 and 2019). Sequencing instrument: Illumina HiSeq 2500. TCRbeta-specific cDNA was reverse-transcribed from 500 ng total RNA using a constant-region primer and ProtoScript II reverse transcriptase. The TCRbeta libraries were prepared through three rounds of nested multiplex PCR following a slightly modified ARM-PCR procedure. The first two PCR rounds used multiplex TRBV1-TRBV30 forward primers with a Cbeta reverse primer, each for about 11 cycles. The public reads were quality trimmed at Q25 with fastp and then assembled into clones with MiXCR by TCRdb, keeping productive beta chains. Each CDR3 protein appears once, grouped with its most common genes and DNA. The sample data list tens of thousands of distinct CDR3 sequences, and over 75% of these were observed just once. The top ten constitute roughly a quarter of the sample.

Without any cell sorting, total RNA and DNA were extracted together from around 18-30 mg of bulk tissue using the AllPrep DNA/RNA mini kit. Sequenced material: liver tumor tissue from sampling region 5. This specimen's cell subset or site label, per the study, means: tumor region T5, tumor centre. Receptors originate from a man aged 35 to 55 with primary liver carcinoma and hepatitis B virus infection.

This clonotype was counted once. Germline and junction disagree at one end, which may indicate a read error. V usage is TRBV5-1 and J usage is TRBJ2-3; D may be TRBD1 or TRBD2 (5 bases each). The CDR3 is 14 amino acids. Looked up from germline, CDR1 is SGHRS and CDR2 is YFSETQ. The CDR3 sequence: CASSLVGPEDMQYF. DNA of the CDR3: TGCGCCAGCAGCCTGGTGGGACCCGAAGATATGCAGTATTTT.

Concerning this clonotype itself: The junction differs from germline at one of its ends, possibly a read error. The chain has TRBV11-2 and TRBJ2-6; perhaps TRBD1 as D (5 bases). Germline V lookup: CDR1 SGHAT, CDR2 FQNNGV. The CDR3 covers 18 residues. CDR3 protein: CTSISWVPNLSGANVLTF. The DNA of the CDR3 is TGTACCAGCATCAGCTGGGTACCAAATCTCTCTGGGGCCAACGTCCTGACATTC. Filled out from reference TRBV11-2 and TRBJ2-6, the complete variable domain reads EAGVAQSPRYKIIEKRQSVAFWCNPISGHATLYWYQQILGQGPKLLIQFQNNGVVDDSQLPKDRFSAERLKGVDSTLKIQPAKLEDSAVYLCTSISWVPNLSGANVLTFGAGSRLTVL.

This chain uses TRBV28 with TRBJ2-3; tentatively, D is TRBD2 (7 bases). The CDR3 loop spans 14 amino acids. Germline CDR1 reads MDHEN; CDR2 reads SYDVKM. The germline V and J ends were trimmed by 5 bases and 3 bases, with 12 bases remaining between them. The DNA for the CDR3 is TGTGCCAGCAGTATAGGGGGGGGGACAGATACGCAGTATTTT. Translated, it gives CASSIGGGTDTQYF.

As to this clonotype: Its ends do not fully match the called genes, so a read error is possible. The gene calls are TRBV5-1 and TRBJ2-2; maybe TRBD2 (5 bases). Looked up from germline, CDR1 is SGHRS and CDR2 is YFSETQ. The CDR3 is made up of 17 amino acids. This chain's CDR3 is CASSANLGGTNTGELLF. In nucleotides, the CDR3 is TGCGCCAGCAGCGCCAACTTGGGCGGAACGAACACTGGGGAGCTGTTGTTT. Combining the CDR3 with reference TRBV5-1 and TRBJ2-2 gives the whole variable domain KAGVTQTPRYLIKTRGQQVTLSCSPISGHRSVSWYQQTPGQGLQFLFEYFSETQRNKGNFPGRFSGRQFSNSRSEMNVSTLELGDSALYLCASSANLGGTNTGELLFGEGSRLTVL.

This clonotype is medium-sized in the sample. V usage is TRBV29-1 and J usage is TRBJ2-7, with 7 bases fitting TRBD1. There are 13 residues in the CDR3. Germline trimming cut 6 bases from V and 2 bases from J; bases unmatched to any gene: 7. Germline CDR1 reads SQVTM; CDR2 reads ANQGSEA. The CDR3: CSVWTGDAYEQYF. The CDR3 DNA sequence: TGCAGCGTGTGGACAGGAGATGCCTACGAGCAGTACTTC.

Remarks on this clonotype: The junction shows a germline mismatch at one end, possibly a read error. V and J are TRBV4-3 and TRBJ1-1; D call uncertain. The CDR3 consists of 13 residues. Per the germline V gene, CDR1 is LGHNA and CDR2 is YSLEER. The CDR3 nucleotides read TGCGCCAGCAGCCAAGGGTGGAACACTGACGCTTTCTTT. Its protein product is CASSQGWNTDAFF.

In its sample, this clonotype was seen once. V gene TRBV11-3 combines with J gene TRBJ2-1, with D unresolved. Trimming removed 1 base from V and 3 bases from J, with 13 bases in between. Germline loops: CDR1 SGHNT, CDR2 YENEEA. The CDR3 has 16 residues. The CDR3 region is CASSLGEGANYNEQFF. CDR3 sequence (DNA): TGTGCCAGCAGCTTAGGGGAAGGCGCTAACTACAATGAGCAGTTCTTC.

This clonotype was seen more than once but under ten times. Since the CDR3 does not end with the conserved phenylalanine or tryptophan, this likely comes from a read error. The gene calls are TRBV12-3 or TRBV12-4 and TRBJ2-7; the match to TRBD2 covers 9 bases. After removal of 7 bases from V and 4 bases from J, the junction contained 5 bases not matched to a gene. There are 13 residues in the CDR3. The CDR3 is CASTPSGNYEQYS. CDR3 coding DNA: TGTGCCAGCACTCCTAGCGGGAATTACGAGCAGTACTCC.

Written as DNA, the CDR3 is TGTGCCAGCATTACCAGGGGGACAGGGAGTCAGCCCCAGCATTTT. Residues: CASITRGTGSQPQHF. This chain joins TRBV25-1 and TRBJ1-5; TRBD1 matches 9 bases. V lost 7 bases to trimming and J lost 6 bases; unmatched junction nucleotides: 10. Germline CDR1 and CDR2: MGHDK and SYGVNS. The CDR3 has 15 amino acids.

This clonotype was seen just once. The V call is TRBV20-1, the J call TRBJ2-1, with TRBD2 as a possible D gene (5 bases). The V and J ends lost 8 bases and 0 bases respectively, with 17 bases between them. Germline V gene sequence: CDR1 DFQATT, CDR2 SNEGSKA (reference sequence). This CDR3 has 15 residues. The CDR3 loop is CSSTSGLSSYNEQFF. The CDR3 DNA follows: TGCAGTTCTACCTCCGGACTGAGCTCCTACAATGAGCAGTTCTTC.

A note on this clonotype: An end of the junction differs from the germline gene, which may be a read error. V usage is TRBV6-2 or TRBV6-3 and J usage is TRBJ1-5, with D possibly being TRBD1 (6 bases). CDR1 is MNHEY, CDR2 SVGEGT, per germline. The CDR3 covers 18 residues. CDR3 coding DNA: TGTGCCAGCGGCTCGACCCTATCGGGCAGGGGTAGCAATCAGCCCCAGCTTTTT. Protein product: CASGSTLSGRGSNQPQLF.

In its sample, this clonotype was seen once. The DNA of the CDR3 is TGCAGCGTTGAATTGTGGGGACAGCCCTACAATGAGCAGTTCTTC. As protein: CSVELWGQPYNEQFF. This chain uses TRBV29-1 with TRBJ2-1; 7 positions agree with TRBD1. J was trimmed by 2 bases and V by 2 bases; bases with no gene match: 6. Germline V gives CDR1 SQVTM, CDR2 ANQGSEA. The CDR3 sequence is 15 residues long.

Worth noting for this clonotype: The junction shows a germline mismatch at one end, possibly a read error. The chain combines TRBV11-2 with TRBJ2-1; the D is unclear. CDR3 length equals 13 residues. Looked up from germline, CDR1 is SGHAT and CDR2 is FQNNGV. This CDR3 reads CASLLPPYSEQFF. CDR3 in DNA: TGTGCCAGCCTCCTCCCCCCCTACAGTGAGCAGTTCTTT.

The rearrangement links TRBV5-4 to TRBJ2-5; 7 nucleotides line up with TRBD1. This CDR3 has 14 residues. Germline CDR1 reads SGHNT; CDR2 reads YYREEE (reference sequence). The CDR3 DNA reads TGTATCAGCAGCGCGGCAGGGGGTCAAGAGACCCAGTACTTC. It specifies CISSAAGGQETQYF. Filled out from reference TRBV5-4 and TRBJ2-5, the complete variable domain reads ETGVTQSPTHLIKTRGQQVTLRCSSQSGHNTVSWYQQALGQGPQFIFQYYREEENGRGNFPPRFSGLQFPNYSSELNVNALELDDSALYLCISSAAGGQETQYFGPGTRLLVL.

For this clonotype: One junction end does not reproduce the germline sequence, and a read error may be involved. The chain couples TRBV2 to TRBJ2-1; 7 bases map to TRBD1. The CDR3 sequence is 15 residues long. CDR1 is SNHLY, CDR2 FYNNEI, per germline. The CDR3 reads CGSSEQGQSEDEQFF. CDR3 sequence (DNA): TGTGGCAGCAGTGAACAGGGGCAGAGCGAGGATGAGCAGTTCTTC.

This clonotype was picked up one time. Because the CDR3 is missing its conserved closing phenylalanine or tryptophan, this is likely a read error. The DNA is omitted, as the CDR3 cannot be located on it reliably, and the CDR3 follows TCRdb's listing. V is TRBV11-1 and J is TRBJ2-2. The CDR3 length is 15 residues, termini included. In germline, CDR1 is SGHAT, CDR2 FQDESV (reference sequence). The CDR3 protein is CASSYAGPISGSCFY.

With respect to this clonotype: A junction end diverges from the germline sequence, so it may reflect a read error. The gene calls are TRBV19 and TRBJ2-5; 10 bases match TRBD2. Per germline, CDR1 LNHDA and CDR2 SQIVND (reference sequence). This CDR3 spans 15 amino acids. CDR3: CASSITSGDQEAQYF. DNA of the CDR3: TGTGCCAGTAGTATCACTAGCGGGGATCAAGAGGCCCAGTACTTC.

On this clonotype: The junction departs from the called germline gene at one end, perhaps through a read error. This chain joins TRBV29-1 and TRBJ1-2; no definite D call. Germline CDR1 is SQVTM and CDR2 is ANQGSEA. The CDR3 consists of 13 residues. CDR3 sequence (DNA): TGCAGCGTGTATCTTGCTCGCGGCTATGACTACACCTTC. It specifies CSVYLARGYDYTF.

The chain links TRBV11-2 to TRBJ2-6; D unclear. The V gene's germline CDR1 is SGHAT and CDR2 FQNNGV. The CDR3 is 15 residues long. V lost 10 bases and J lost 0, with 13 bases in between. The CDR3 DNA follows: TGTGCCATCCATCGGCCGCACTCTGGGGCCAACGTCCTGACTTTC. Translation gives CAIHRPHSGANVLTF.

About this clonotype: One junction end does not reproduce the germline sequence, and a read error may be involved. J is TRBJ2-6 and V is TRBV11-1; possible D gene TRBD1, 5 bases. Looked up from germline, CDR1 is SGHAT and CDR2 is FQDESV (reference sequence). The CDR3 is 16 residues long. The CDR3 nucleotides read TGTGCCAGCAGCAACCCGAGGTCCTCTGGGGCCAATGTCCTGACTTTC. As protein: CASSNPRSSGANVLTF.